This passage covers 7 T cell receptor beta chains from one sample sequenced in a study of T cells in Graves' hyperthyroidism and ophthalmopathy. Template material for amplifying TCR beta CDR3 regions consisted of RNA transcripts. An initial round of RT-PCR targeting the TCR CDR3 relied on the HTBI primer set. MiXCR was run by TCRdb on the multiplex PCR reads, yielding one entry per CDR3 protein. The table shows roughly 500,000 distinct CDR3 sequences, with approximately 25% occurring only once. Sequenced input: blood. These receptors originate from a woman under 40 with Graves' ophthalmopathy.

This clonotype occurred many times. The rearrangement uses TRBV6-1 and TRBJ2-5, with D maybe TRBD1 (6 bases). Germline CDR1 reads MNHNS; CDR2 reads SASEGT. V gave up 6 bases and J gave up 2 bases, with 7 bases separating them. This CDR3 spans 12 amino acids. This CDR3 reads CASRDRQETQYF. CDR3 in DNA: TGTGCCAGCAGGGACAGACAAGAGACCCAGTACTTC.

This clonotype has a single count. The rearrangement uses TRBV5-1 and TRBJ2-2, with D possibly matching TRBD1 (6 bases). Germline-derived CDR1 and CDR2 are SGHRS and YFSETQ. V was shortened by 0 bases and J by 1 base, with 7 bases between the two germline ends. The CDR3 runs to 15 residues. DNA of the CDR3: TGCGCCAGCAGCTTGGTGACAGGGAACACCGGGGAGCTGTTTTTT. Protein product: CASSLVTGNTGELFF.

This clonotype occurred many times. The CDR3 here is CASSLTFGTGTYEQYF. CDR3 bases: TGTGCCAGCAGTTTAACATTTGGGACAGGGACCTACGAGCAGTACTTC. The rearrangement links TRBV27 to TRBJ2-7; 9 bases agree with TRBD1. The CDR3 spans 16 residues. V lost 2 bases to trimming and J lost 2 bases; unmatched junction nucleotides: 7. The germline V gene encodes CDR1 MNHEY and CDR2 SMNVEV (reference sequence).

This clonotype was seen repeatedly, ten times or more. The chain combines TRBV6-1 with TRBJ1-2; D is ambiguous. Germline V lookup: CDR1 MNHNS, CDR2 SASEGT. The CDR3 length is 11 residues. In nucleotides, the CDR3 is TGTGCGGCCGGGGTACCCCATGGCTACACCTTC. It yields the protein CAAGVPHGYTF.

The V and J genes are TRBV27 and TRBJ1-6; D gene unclear. Trimming removed 4 bases at V and 8 bases at J, with 9 bases between. This CDR3 is 13 amino acids long. The germline V gene encodes CDR1 MNHEY and CDR2 SMNVEV (reference sequence). CDR3 bases: TGTGCCAGCAGTTATACTGCTGATTCACCCCTCCACTTT. Its translation is CASSYTADSPLHF.

V is TRBV11-1 and J is TRBJ2-4, with D perhaps being TRBD1 or TRBD2 (5 bases each). The length of the CDR3 is 18 residues. Trimming removed 1 base from V and 2 bases from J, with 18 bases in between. Germline V gene data show CDR1 as SGHAT and CDR2 as FQDESV (reference sequence). Written as DNA, the CDR3 is TGTGCCAGCAGCTTAGTTAACGGACAAACGGGGACCAAAAACATTCAGTACTTC. It is translated as CASSLVNGQTGTKNIQYF.

The sample holds many counts of this clonotype. This chain joins TRBV7-8 and TRBJ2-7; D is possibly TRBD2 (6 bases). CDR3 length: 15 residues. The V and J ends lost 3 bases and 4 bases respectively, with 16 bases between them. Per the germline V gene, CDR1 is SGHVS and CDR2 is FQNEAQ. The CDR3 nucleotides read TGTGCCAGCAGCTTCACGTACGGGGGATCTTACGAGCAGTACTTC. Encoded protein: CASSFTYGGSYEQYF. The full variable domain, with the rest looked up from reference TRBV7-8 and TRBJ2-7, is GAGVSQSPRYKVAKRGQDVALRCDPISGHVSLFWYQQALGQGPEFLTYFQNEAQLDKSGLPSDRFFAERPEGSVSTLKIQRTQQEDSAVYLCASSFTYGGSYEQYFGPGTRLTVT.